The present entry profiles one T cell receptor (beta chain) with its context. The sample comes from a study of blood T cell repertoires in COVID-19. During active infection, Seattle patients enrolled and were then monitored through disease. In the authors' methods: By means of reference gene primer amplification, nucleated cell counts were estimated. Produced via immunoSEQ multiplex PCR; TCRdb's table is partial and in-frame only. V, J and clone size reflect that table, while D and trimming were determined from the DNA. The sample includes around 330,000 clones, around 88% of them seen just once. The V gene's germline CDR1 is LNHDA and CDR2 SQIVND (reference sequence). The CDR3 contains 12 residues. V was pared by 10 bases and J by 6 bases, with 15 bases between.

This clonotype was obtained from a woman in her 30s with COVID-19, enrolled during active disease. The chain employs TRBV19 and TRBJ1-1, with unresolved D. The sequenced sample was peripheral blood. CDR3 in DNA: TGTGCCACCCTTGGAGTTTACGCTGAAGCTTTCTTT. Protein: CATLGVYAEAFF.